This T cell receptor beta chain was found in a study of cytomegalovirus exposure and HLA in healthy donors. Germline CDR1 reads MNHGY; CDR2 reads SVAAGI. This CDR3 region has 15 residues. V lost 0 bases to trimming and J lost 3 bases; unmatched junction nucleotides: 4. PCR was performed using 60 Vbeta and 13 Jbeta primers. Generated by immunoSEQ multiplex PCR, the TCRdb table keeps only in-frame clones and is missing some. The repertoire table contains around 75,000 clones. As to this clone: Antigen unknown.

Study-level findings and limits: Roughly uniform sequencing depth across donors was assumed, possibly incorrectly. As a later analysis revealed, most CMV-associated TCR beta chains appeared HLA-restricted. In a later analysis, donors in an Asian-associated ancestry cluster reportedly had fewer N-insertions in productive TCRs than the cohort mean.

The source is a man aged 50-59 years in good health and CMV-seropositive. The chain carries TRBV6-9 and TRBJ1-2, with 7 bases matching TRBD1. Sequenced sample: PBMCs. CDR3 sequence reads: CASSYSTRGDYGYTF. CDR3 nucleotides: TGTGCCAGCAGTTATTCGACCAGGGGGGACTATGGCTACACCTTC.